The rows below give T cell receptor beta chains drawn from one sample of a study of response to subunit inactivated influenza vaccine. TCRdb fed the RT-PCR reads into MiXCR, producing one record per CDR3 protein. Of 650,000 to 700,000 distinct CDR3 sequences in the sample, less than 20% were seen once. Material: PBMCs from blood, obtained 11 to 12 days after vaccination. These receptors came from a man aged 45-65 years who received an inactivated influenza vaccine. Both conserved end residues are part of each CDR3. A D gene is named only where the DNA matches it firmly. Not every row has a clone size; where given, it reads once, few, many or a size class.

j_gene	abundance	d_gene	v_gene	CDR3nt	CDR3aa
TRBJ2-7	few	TRBD1	TRBV5-1	TGCGCCAGCAGTCCCACCCCGGGACAGCCCTCCTACGAGCAGTACTTC	CASSPTPGQPSYEQYF
TRBJ2-7	NA	TRBD2	TRBV5-1	TGCGCCAGCAGAAAGAGCGGGAGGACCCACTACGAGCAGTACTTC	CASRKSGRTHYEQYF
TRBJ2-1	NA	NA	TRBV7-2	TGTGCCAGCAGTCCCATTTTATTCAGTGAGCAGTTCTTC	CASSPILFSEQFF
TRBJ1-3	many	TRBD1	TRBV11-2	TGTGCCAGCAGTTCCCAGGGGGCGTCAGGAAACACCATATATTTT	CASSSQGASGNTIYF
TRBJ2-5	NA	TRBD1	TRBV7-9	TGTGCCAGCAGACTGACAGGGGGCGATGAGACCCAGTACTTC	CASRLTGGDETQYF
TRBJ2-7	NA	NA	TRBV19	TGTGCCAGTAGTGCCAACAACAGGTACGAGCAGTACTTC	CASSANNRYEQYF
TRBJ1-4	NA	NA	TRBV4-3	TGCGCCAGCAGCCAAGTATTGAGAGATGAAAAACTGTTTTTT	CASSQVLRDEKLFF
TRBJ1-3	few	NA	TRBV20-1	TGCAGTGCTAGAGTCGTCAGGGCCGGGGCTGGAAACACCATATATTTT	CSARVVRAGAGNTIYF
TRBJ2-6	few	NA	TRBV4-1	TGCGCCAGCAGCCAACTTTCCACCAAACTCTATCGGGTATCTGGGGCCAACGTCCTGACTTTC	CASSQLSTKLYRVSGANVLTF
TRBJ2-4	NA	TRBD1	TRBV18	TGTGCCAGCTCGGGACAGGGGGCCAAAAACATTCAGTACTTC	CASSGQGAKNIQYF
TRBJ1-6	NA	TRBD1	TRBV6-1	TGTGCCAGCAGTCGTCGGACAGGGAGCTCCTATAATTCACCCCTCCACTTT	CASSRRTGSSYNSPLHF
TRBJ2-3	NA	TRBD1	TRBV7-9	TGTGCCAGCAGCACCGACAGGGGGCCAGATACGCAGTATTTT	CASSTDRGPDTQYF
TRBJ2-1	few	NA	TRBV14	TGTGCCAGCAGCCAAGATCTGTGGACAGTCTACAATGAGCAGTTCTTC	CASSQDLWTVYNEQFF
TRBJ2-5	NA	TRBD1	TRBV20-1	TGCAGTGCTAGAGGAGGGGGCAGGAGTCAAGAGACCCAGTACTTC	CSARGGGRSQETQYF
TRBJ2-7	few	NA	TRBV7-2	TGTGCCAGCAGCTTACTAGGGGGGGTCTACGAGCAGTACTTC	CASSLLGGVYEQYF
TRBJ2-2	few	NA	TRBV20-1	TGCAGTGCTGGCGTACCCGGGGAGCTGTTTTTT	CSAGVPGELFF
TRBJ2-7	few	NA	TRBV18	TGTGCCAGCTCACCCCAGGGGGGGCTTGGGGAGCAGTACTTC	CASSPQGGLGEQYF
TRBJ2-5	NA	NA	TRBV7-9	TGTGCCAGCAGCTCCCCCGAGGGCCTACAAGAGACCCAGTACTTC	CASSSPEGLQETQYF
TRBJ1-3	few	NA	TRBV9	TGTGCCAGCAGCCCGTCGGACACCTCTGGAAACACCATATATTTT	CASSPSDTSGNTIYF
TRBJ2-2	NA	NA	TRBV15	TGTGCCACCAGGAGGAACACCGGGGAGCTGTTTTTT	CATRRNTGELFF
TRBJ2-1	NA	TRBD1	TRBV6-1	TGTGCCAGCAGACCATTGGGACAGGACAATGAGCAGTTCTTC	CASRPLGQDNEQFF
TRBJ2-5	many	NA	TRBV10-3	TGTGCCATCAGTGATAGGGGTCAAGAGACCCAGTACTTC	CAISDRGQETQYF
TRBJ1-1	NA	NA	TRBV7-9	TGTGCCAGCAGCTCTAGAGGTAGACAGATGAACACTGAAGCTTTCTTT	CASSSRGRQMNTEAFF
TRBJ1-1	NA	NA	TRBV29-1	TGCAGCGTCTCGACAGGCATGAACACTGAAGCTTTCTTT	CSVSTGMNTEAFF
TRBJ2-7	NA	TRBD1	TRBV28	TGTGCCAGCAGTTCCGGGACAGTCCCCTTCGAGCAGTACTTC	CASSSGTVPFEQYF
TRBJ2-3	NA	NA	TRBV5-1	TGCGCCAGCAGCTACGATCAACCCACAGATACGCAGTATTTT	CASSYDQPTDTQYF
TRBJ1-2	few	TRBD1	TRBV5-1	TGCGCCAGCAGCTTGGCGGCAGGGGGCAACTATGGCTACACCTTC	CASSLAAGGNYGYTF
TRBJ2-7	few	NA	TRBV6-2/TRBV6-3	TGTGCCAGCAGTTACAAGGGCGGACATTCAGCCTACGAGCAGTACTTC	CASSYKGGHSAYEQYF
TRBJ2-7	few	NA	TRBV7-9	TGTGCCAGCAGCTTAGGGGGCAGTAGCTCCTACGAGCAGTACTTC	CASSLGGSSSYEQYF
TRBJ1-2	NA	NA	TRBV7-6	TGTGCCAGCACCTTAGGGATAGGAGGGGACGGCTACACCTTC	CASTLGIGGDGYTF
TRBJ1-5	NA	NA	TRBV20-1	TGCAGTGCGAGGGGGTTAAACGATCAGCCCCAGCATTTT	CSARGLNDQPQHF
TRBJ2-7	few	TRBD2	TRBV6-2/TRBV6-3	TGTGCCAGCAGCGGACTAGCGGAAAGTTACGAGCAGTACTTC	CASSGLAESYEQYF
TRBJ2-1	NA	NA	TRBV5-4	TGTGCCAGCAGCCCCGGGGGTACAAGCTCCTACAATGAGCAGTTCTTC	CASSPGGTSSYNEQFF
TRBJ2-1	few	TRBD2	TRBV11-2	TGTGCCAGCAGCATTAGCGGAGGGAGGGCCGTGAATGAGCAGTTCTTC	CASSISGGRAVNEQFF
TRBJ2-7	NA	TRBD1	TRBV7-6	TGTGCCAGCAGCTTAGGTGATATGTCTGACAGGGGGGCCTACGAGCAGTACTTC	CASSLGDMSDRGAYEQYF
TRBJ2-4	NA	NA	TRBV14	TGTGCCAGCAGCGCGGGGTACATTCAGTACTTC	CASSAGYIQYF
TRBJ1-2	few	NA	TRBV6-6	TGTGCCAGCAACAGTCTGGGATACTATGGCTACACCTTC	CASNSLGYYGYTF
TRBJ2-3	few	TRBD2	TRBV7-9	TGTGCCAGCAGCCCTCTAGCGGGGGCGCTCACAGATACGCAGTATTTT	CASSPLAGALTDTQYF
TRBJ2-2	many	TRBD2	TRBV10-3	TGTGCCATCAGTGAGACCGGACTAGCGAACACCGGGGAGCTGTTTTTT	CAISETGLANTGELFF
TRBJ1-6	NA	TRBD1	TRBV12-3/TRBV12-4	TGTGCCAGCAAAAGGACAGGCGGTAATTCACCCCTCCACTTT	CASKRTGGNSPLHF